This T cell receptor beta chain is from a study of human T cells and chemical hapten exposure. This clonotype was seen a handful of times. During construction of the library, unique molecular identifiers were attached to individual cDNA molecules for quantitative, reproducible TCR counting. TCRdb ran MiXCR on the RACE reads and lists one entry per CDR3 protein. The repertoire holds around 350,000 distinct CDR3 sequences, around 5.5% seen once, with under 9.5% in the top ten. The time point here: pre-sensitization, week 0. Treatment defined: therapeutic diphenylcyclopropenone sensitization with weekly scalp DPC. V was pared by 7 bases and J by 6 bases, with 19 bases between. Germline lookup yields CDR1 LGHNT and CDR2 FRNRAP. The CDR3 runs 15 residues.

V usage is TRBV12-5 and J usage is TRBJ1-5; a possible D gene is TRBD1 (5 bases). This TCR came from a woman younger than 30 with alopecia areata. Some clones in this sample may be carry-over from other donors' samples. The sequencing here drew on whole blood, taken in connection with sensitization to the hapten diphenylcyclopropenone (DPC). CDR3 nucleotides: TGTGCTAGTGCCTTGGGGGGTATCAGTGGTCAGCCCCAGCATTTT. This translates into CASALGGISGQPQHF.